These 17 T cell receptor beta chains were sequenced from one sample in a study of cytomegalovirus exposure and HLA in healthy donors. 13 Jbeta primers and 60 Vbeta primers were used for the PCR. Measured with immunoSEQ multiplex PCR; TCRdb has only the in-frame clones, and not every one. In the table there are more than 140,000 clones, over 60% of which are singletons. The sample consisted of PBMCs. The receptors derive from a female donor in good health and CMV-seronegative.

This clone appeared once. V and J are TRBV28 and TRBJ2-7; tentatively, D is TRBD1 (6 bases). The germline gives CDR1 MDHEN, CDR2 SYDVKM. The CDR3 totals 14 residues. Between the trimmed V and J ends, which lost 8 bases and 1 base, there was a span of 15 bases. Here the CDR3 DNA reads TGTGCCAGCTGTCAGAGGACAGCGTCCTACGAGCAGTACTTC. Translating it yields CASCQRTASYEQYF.

The chain employs TRBV7-8 and TRBJ2-5, with TRBD2 matching over 9 bases. The CDR3 spans 14 residues. J lost 2 bases, V lost 5 bases, and 3 bases had no gene match. Germline CDR1 SGHVS, CDR2 FQNEAQ. CDR3 sequence: CASSRLAEQETQYF. The CDR3 DNA sequence: TGTGCCAGCAGCCGACTAGCGGAACAAGAGACCCAGTACTTC.

The J gene is TRBJ1-6, the V gene TRBV27; D call uncertain. CDR1 is MNHEY and CDR2 is SMNVEV in the germline V gene (reference sequence). This CDR3 is 14 amino acids long. V was clipped by 4 bases and J by 7 bases, with 11 bases between them. The CDR3 loop is CASSYRGGNSPLHF. The CDR3 DNA sequence: TGTGCCAGCAGTTACAGAGGAGGGAATTCACCCCTCCACTTT.

The chain combines TRBV4-2 with TRBJ2-5; 7 bases are shared with TRBD2. The J call may be mistaken, given a closer DNA end match to TRBJ2-7. CDR1 and CDR2 from the germline V gene are LGHNA and YNFKEQ. The CDR3 is 14 residues long. The CDR3 DNA is TGTGCCAGCACGGGGGGATCGAACCCCTACGAGCAGTACTTC. Its protein product is CASTGGSNPYEQYF.

The rearrangement uses TRBV5-6 and TRBJ2-4, with TRBD2 identical over 8 bases. The CDR3 spans 15 residues. Germline values: CDR1 SGHDT, CDR2 YYEEEE. V lost 5 bases and J lost 3; bases outside the gene matches: 7. This CDR3 is CASRIGGAVKNIQYF. CDR3 sequence (DNA): TGTGCCAGCAGAATCGGGGGGGCTGTCAAAAACATTCAGTACTTC.

This clone was counted between two and nine times. V is TRBV18 and J is TRBJ2-3, with TRBD1 identical over 8 bases. The J segment lost 1 base and the V segment lost 3 bases, leaving 0 bases of the junction unmatched. The CDR3 contains 14 residues. Germline V CDR1 and CDR2: KGHSH, LQKENI. As DNA, the CDR3 is TGTGCCAGCTCACCGGGACAGGGCACAGATACGCAGTATTTT. It codes for CASSPGQGTDTQYF.

The chain couples TRBV28 to TRBJ2-5; 9 bases align to TRBD2. V shed 2 bases, J shed 2 bases, and the junction held 6 bases outside the gene matches. The germline CDR1 and CDR2 sequences are MDHEN and SYDVKM. The CDR3 is made up of 16 amino acids. CDR3 coding DNA: TGTGCCAGCAGTTTAGGGGCTAGCGGGGTTCAAGAGACCCAGTACTTC. Translation gives CASSLGASGVQETQYF. Supplemented by reference TRBV28 and TRBJ2-5, the full variable domain reads DVKVTQSSRYLVKRTGEKVFLECVQDMDHENMFWYRQDPGLGLRLIYFSYDVKMKEKGDIPEGYSVSREKKERFSLILESASTNQTSMYLCASSLGASGVQETQYFGPGTRLLVL.

This chain's CDR3 is CASSLDSGGQYF. CDR3 nucleotides: TGTGCCAGCAGCTTGGACTCAGGTGGGCAGTACTTC. The V gene is TRBV5-4, the J gene TRBJ2-7, with D unresolved. The V end lost 0 bases, the J end lost 9 bases, and 10 bases lay between the germline ends. In germline, CDR1 is SGHNT, CDR2 YYREEE (reference sequence). The CDR3 loop spans 12 amino acids. The full variable domain, completed using reference TRBV5-4 and TRBJ2-7, is ETGVTQSPTHLIKTRGQQVTLRCSSQSGHNTVSWYQQALGQGPQFIFQYYREEENGRGNFPPRFSGLQFPNYSSELNVNALELDDSALYLCASSLDSGGQYFGPGTRLTVT.

This chain connects TRBV11-1 to TRBJ1-1; D not certain. The CDR3 totals 14 residues. Germline CDR1 SGHAT, CDR2 FQDESV (reference sequence). Trimming took 7 bases from V and 4 from J, leaving 16 bases between them. The CDR3 spells CASNLRRGSTEAFF. In DNA form, the CDR3 reads TGTGCCAGCAACCTTCGGCGCGGGTCCACTGAAGCTTTCTTT.

This sequence joins TRBV5-4 and TRBJ2-1, with a possible D match to TRBD2 (5 bases). This CDR3 is 11 amino acids long. Trimming shortened V by 4 bases and J by 14 bases, and 13 bases separated the two germline ends. CDR1 is SGHNT and CDR2 is YYREEE in the germline V gene (reference sequence). The CDR3 protein is CASSRGRAEFF. The CDR3 coding sequence is TGTGCCAGCAGCCGAGGACGAGCGGAGTTCTTC.

There are a few counts of this clone. V usage is TRBV13 and J usage is TRBJ1-1; 10 bases agree with TRBD1. The CDR3 has 15 amino acids. Trimming cost V 2 bases and J 6 bases; bases outside gene matches: 6. Germline lookup yields CDR1 PRHDT and CDR2 FYEKMQ (reference sequence). CDR3 nucleotides: TGTGCCAGCAGCTTAACCCGACAGGGGGCGGCTGAAGCTTTCTTT. Its protein is CASSLTRQGAAEAFF.

The CDR3 DNA follows: TGCGCCAGCAGCTCCTATACGGGACAGACGCTCCGCGAGCAGTACTTC. This codes for CASSSYTGQTLREQYF. This chain uses TRBV5-1 with TRBJ2-7, with 7 bases that match TRBD1. CDR1 and CDR2 (germline): SGHRS, YFSETQ. The V and J ends lost 3 bases and 6 bases, in that order; junction bases with no gene match: 15. This CDR3 region has 16 residues.

V usage is TRBV5-1 and J usage is TRBJ1-3; 10 positions match TRBD1. V was pared by 0 bases and J by 3 bases, with 6 bases of the junction left unmatched. The CDR3 covers 17 residues. Germline values: CDR1 SGHRS, CDR2 YFSETQ. For the CDR3, the DNA is TGCGCCAGCAGCTTGGGGACAGGGGGTCTGTTTGGAAACACCATATATTTT. Translating gives CASSLGTGGLFGNTIYF.

CDR3 amino acids: CSVETGSSYEQYF. Written as DNA, the CDR3 is TGCAGCGTTGAAACAGGTAGCTCCTACGAGCAGTACTTC. This chain connects TRBV29-1 to TRBJ2-7, with D possibly TRBD1 on 5 matching bases. V lost 2 bases and J lost 0, with 8 bases in between. Germline assignment: CDR1 SQVTM and CDR2 ANQGSEA. The CDR3 covers 13 residues.

J is TRBJ2-3 and V is TRBV19; D unclear. From germline, CDR1 is LNHDA and CDR2 SQIVND (reference sequence). The CDR3 covers 11 residues. The V gene lost 7 bases and the J gene lost 6 bases, with 8 bases spanning the gap. CDR3 nucleotides: TGTGCCAGTAAGGAGTGGGATACGCAGTATTTT. It yields the protein CASKEWDTQYF.

The genes are TRBV5-4 and TRBJ2-1, with D perhaps matching TRBD2 (7 bases). CDR1 and CDR2 (germline): SGHNT, YYREEE (reference sequence). Trimming took 9 bases from V and 10 from J, leaving 29 bases between them. The CDR3 has 16 residues. The CDR3 spells CATNIGGGQRLGEQFF. The CDR3 DNA is TGTGCCACCAATATTGGGGGGGGGCAGCGTTTGGGGGAGCAGTTCTTC.

The chain employs TRBV10-3 and TRBJ1-1; D is perhaps TRBD1 (6 bases). The germline V gene encodes CDR1 ENHRY and CDR2 SYGVKD. The CDR3 is 16 residues long. V gave up 6 bases and J gave up 1 base, with 18 bases separating them. This CDR3 reads CAIRDSHQGQNTEAFF. In DNA form, the CDR3 reads TGTGCCATCAGGGACAGTCATCAGGGGCAGAACACTGAAGCTTTCTTT.